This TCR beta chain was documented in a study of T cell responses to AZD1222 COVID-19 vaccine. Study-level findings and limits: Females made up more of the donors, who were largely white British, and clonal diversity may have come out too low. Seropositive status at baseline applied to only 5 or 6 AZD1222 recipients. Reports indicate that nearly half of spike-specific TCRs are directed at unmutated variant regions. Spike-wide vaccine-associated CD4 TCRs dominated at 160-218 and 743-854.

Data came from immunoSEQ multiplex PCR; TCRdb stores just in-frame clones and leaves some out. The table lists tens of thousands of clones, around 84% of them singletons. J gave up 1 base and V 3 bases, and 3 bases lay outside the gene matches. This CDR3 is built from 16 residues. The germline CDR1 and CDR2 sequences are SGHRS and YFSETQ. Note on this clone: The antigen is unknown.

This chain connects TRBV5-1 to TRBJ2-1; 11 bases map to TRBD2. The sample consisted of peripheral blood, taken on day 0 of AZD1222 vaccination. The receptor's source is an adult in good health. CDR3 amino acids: CASSSLAGGSYNEQFF. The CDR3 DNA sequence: TGCGCCAGCAGCTCCCTAGCGGGAGGATCCTACAATGAGCAGTTCTTC.